This TCR beta chain was documented in a study of blood T cell repertoires in COVID-19. Study overall: The United States, Italy and Spain were the sources of the acute and convalescent COVID-19 samples. PBMCs, B-cell-depleted T cells, or T cells provided the cDNA or gDNA that made up the material.

Original handling: Counts of nucleated cells, estimated from reference gene primer amplification, were obtained. Libraries were prepared by immunoSEQ multiplex PCR; TCRdb keeps only in-frame clonotypes and omits some of them. D and trimming were read from the DNA, whereas the V and J calls and clone size are those reported in that table. The sample has under 60,000 clones; approximately 86% are singletons. This CDR3 comprises 16 residues. Germline V gene sequence: CDR1 SGHNT, CDR2 YENEEA. Trimming pared 2 bases from V and 4 bases from J, leaving 17 bases between. This chain joins TRBV11-3 and TRBJ2-5; perhaps TRBD1 as D (6 bases). The receptor's source is a human donor with acute or convalescent COVID-19. The donor label of this sample is uncertain. The specimen was peripheral blood. CDR3 in DNA: TGTGCCAGCAGCTTATCATCCCGTGGGACAACAGAGACCCAGTACTTC. Protein: CASSLSSRGTTETQYF.